A single T cell receptor beta chain is shown here with its context. Its specific antigen is unknown. No base quality values were provided; no much bigger clone lies one nucleotide off. According to the germline V gene, CDR1 reads SGHRS and CDR2 reads YFSETQ. The V end loses 4 bases and the J end loses 5 bases, and a stretch of 13 bases separates them. From the cysteine up to the phenylalanine, the CDR3 has a length of 14 residues. The CDR3 DNA has 42 bases and is translated from base 1. The data are from a study of cytomegalovirus exposure and HLA in healthy donors (dated by TCRdb to about 2017). About the study as a whole: An earlier analysis of about 560 of the donors reported 276 Gb of sequence data and 90 million to 120 million unique TCR beta sequences obtained from roughly 180 million T cells. Approximately 300 gigabases of sequencing data and 75 million to 85 million unique TCR sequences made up an early release that covered several hundred HLA-typed donors. Of the 300 to 500 genotyped donors, less than 85% were placed in the genetic ancestry cluster associated with self-reported Caucasian donors. The study was designed to test whether signatures of past pathogen exposure could be identified by cataloging public T cell receptors. The T cell repertoires of 666 subjects were profiled by immunosequencing and related to cytomegalovirus serostatus. A separate validation cohort of over a hundred different subjects was used in addition to the 666-subject first cohort. To predict cytomegalovirus infection status, the study combined high-throughput TCR immunosequencing, statistical association of individual TCRs with disease status, and machine learning. In a later analysis, previously published TCR beta repertoires from 666 donors were re-analyzed and high-resolution HLA genotyping was added so that TCR occurrence patterns could be studied. In the later analysis, no new phenotypic data were used to find candidate immune exposures; instead, reliance was placed on TCR beta sequences and their occurrence across donors. In an earlier analysis of a few hundred of the donors, high-throughput TCR beta sequencing was used to judge whether each TCR beta V gene segment behaved as functional or pseudogenic. Donor age, sex, ethnicity and CMV serostatus were collected together with the repertoire data. A later genetic analysis used genome-wide SNP genotypes for 398 of the 666 donors, treating that subset as a discovery cohort. Every repertoire in the discovery cohort had been generated on one and the same sequencing platform. HLA typing covered class I and class II loci at four-digit resolution. Typing coverage varied by locus: about 629-640 donors for A, B, C, DRB1 and DQB1; around 560 for DQA1; more than 600 for DPA1; more than 450 for DPB1. Roughly 5 DR-DQ haplotypes were handled as single units for association and clustering, since linkage in the cohort was strong. Across approximately 420 genotyped donors of the cohort, an average of roughly 250,000 unique TCR beta nucleotide sequences per donor were sequenced, and roughly a sixth of those sequences were non-productive. What the study reported, not specific to this receptor: A group of highly shared sequence variants was considered likely to be a technical artifact of the sequencing pipeline. For the cohort, immune exposure information was limited to CMV serostatus. A later analysis reported that several top co-occurrence clusters appeared linked to parvovirus B19, influenza, CMV and Epstein-Barr virus. Specific HLA alleles were associated with 18,000 or so TCR beta sequences at a false discovery rate of 0.05 in a later analysis. Because counts were too low, seventeen rarely observed V segments, including chromosome 9 orphons, were excluded from the earlier analysis of some 590 of the donors. A total of roughly 160 TCR beta chains were listed by the study as associated with cytomegalovirus. Most TCR sequences were seen in very few donors, while some public TCRs were found in many individuals. Cytomegalovirus status was reported to be diagnosed by the classifier with high specificity and sensitivity in both the original and validation cohorts. Because the 87-base-pair reads could not distinguish some IMGT-functional V segments, including TRBV6-2 and TRBV6-3, those segments were excluded. A further reported finding was that TCR beta sequences accurately predicted the HLA-A and HLA-B alleles for most subjects in the first cohort. In a later genetic analysis, a missense DCLRE1C variant was associated with V-gene and J-gene trimming of TCR beta chains, and the association was replicated in an independent cohort. In vitro tests confirmed that a few of the cytomegalovirus-associated TCR beta chains recognize cytomegalovirus antigens. According to a later genetic analysis, donors in an Asian-associated ancestry cluster had fewer N-insertions in productive TCRs than the approximately 630-donor mean. The cohort was sequenced for TCR beta chains only, and without alpha or paired-chain data the features that could be detected were limited. According to a later analysis, most CMV-associated TCR beta chains appeared to be HLA-restricted, and the HLA associations seemed to be driven largely by CMV exposure. Roughly uniform sequencing depth across donors was assumed in presence/absence analyses, although this assumption may not hold. According to the authors, the approach could potentially be generalized to other disease states and immunological phenotypes. An earlier analysis of roughly 570 of the donors showed that most TCR beta V segments appeared in productive rearrangements either about 87% or about 30% of the time, which broadly matched IMGT annotations. Strong co-occurrence of HLA alleles, especially DR and DQ, made assigning TCR associations to individual alleles difficult. HLA typing was unavailable for some donors at each locus, so association tests used only the typed subset. In a later analysis, the rate of TCR association differed among HLA loci, with DRB1 alleles having the most associated TCRs and HLA-C alleles having the fewest. Correlated functional status among segregating V segments might be attributable to linkage disequilibrium, but an unknown experimental factor could not be ruled out. In a later analysis, HLA-associated TCR beta chains showed more clonal expansion and lower generation probabilities than non-associated chains that were equally common.

The method behind the library was the immunoSEQ multiplex PCR assay. For the multiplex PCR, a mixture combining 60 forward primers for TCR Vbeta segments and 13 reverse primers for TCR Jbeta segments was used. A multiplex PCR assay on genomic DNA amplified the CDR3 region of rearranged TCR beta genes. The Illumina HiSeq System was used to sequence the amplified TCR beta libraries as 87-base-pair reads. On the authors' methods: A later analysis counted about 82 million unique TCR beta chains across the 670 or so repertoires, and some 11 million of these chains were shared by at least two donors. A nearest-neighbor algorithm error-corrected the raw reads and collapsed the reads into unique sequences, merging closely related sequences to remove PCR and sequencing errors. Alignment of CDR3 sequences to IMGT reference sequences was used to assign V, D and J gene segments. For a sequence to be retained, a match of at least six nucleotides was required to both a V gene segment and a J gene segment. A rearrangement was called productive if the CDR3 had no stop codons and remained in frame with V and J, and every other rearrangement was called non-productive. Following IMGT convention, CDR3 was defined as the stretch from the second conserved V-encoded cysteine to the conserved J-encoded phenylalanine. The earlier analysis of 587 of the donors excluded any sequence lacking an unambiguous match to a single V gene segment. An earlier analysis of a few hundred of the donors classified V segments as functional when productive rearrangements were above 56.7% and as segregating when the standard deviation between donors was above 5%. A statistical classification framework was developed to diagnose cytomegalovirus status using the catalog of TCR beta chain sequences. In a later analysis, V and J genes were assigned by comparing TCR nucleotide sequences against IMGT/GENE-DB human TR gene sequences. Using the TCRdist pipeline, a later analysis assigned CDR3 sequences along with most-parsimonious VDJ recombination scenarios. In a later analysis, each TCR beta chain was defined by its CDR3 amino acid sequence together with its V-gene family, and reads lacking a unique V-gene family were excluded. To address suspected cross-contamination and a sequencing artifact, a later analysis removed 550 to 750 highly shared, low-generation-probability nucleotide sequences. In a later analysis, a clonal expansion index was calculated for each public chain from normalized within-repertoire ranks of inferred template counts. Generation probabilities in a later analysis came from a VDJ recombination model fitted to out-of-frame rearrangements, and those results were checked against IGoR. Hypergeometric tests were used in a later analysis to score TCR-TCR, TCR-HLA and TCR-CMV co-occurrence, with a repertoire-size bias correction applied to the TCR pairs. A later analysis estimated false discovery rates by permuting HLA or CMV assignments 20 times. In a later analysis, co-occurring TCRs were grouped using DBSCAN, and TCRdist sequence similarity was added for clustering within HLA-allele-positive subsets. For co-occurrence clustering, repertoires with fewer than 30,000 or more than 120,000 public chains were excluded, along with a handful of repertoires with anomalous nucleotide sharing. The source is immuneACCESS, and TCRdb retained only in-frame sequences with V and J called. Part of the clones is not carried over; for the studies checked, unresolved V genes explain less than half of this, and the remainder is unexplained. V and J calls plus clone size are reproduced from that table; the DNA served to infer D and trimming. Within this sample are 150,000 to 200,000 clones, with 84% of them counted one time only. The top ten hold around 5% of the sample.

The cohort comprised 710 or so healthy bone marrow donors. All cohort members were sampled while nominally healthy, although unrecorded immune exposures were likely present. The donor was CMV seronegative and belonged to the group of 350 or so seronegative cohort members. Each donor provided a peripheral blood sample, and peripheral blood mononuclear cells were used for TCR beta sequencing. Genomic DNA extraction from the blood cell samples was performed with the Qiagen DNeasy Blood Extraction Kit. The sequencing sample was made of PBMCs. The chain links TRBV5-1 with TRBJ2-1; TRBD2 might be the D gene, on 7 matching bases. The TCR comes from a man in his late teens or twenties in good health and CMV-seronegative. The CDR3: CASSGGGFHNEQFF. The nucleotides are TGCGCCAGCAGCGGGGGGGGCTTCCACAATGAGCAGTTCTTC.